In this sample, the clone carrying this T cell receptor beta chain turned up a few times. Antigen unknown. A much larger clone sits a single nucleotide away, making a read error possible. Amplified TCR beta CDR3 regions derived from RNA transcripts. First-round RT-PCR of the TCR CDR3 relied on the HTBI primer set. TCRdb called the multiplex PCR reads again in MiXCR, with one record for every CDR3 protein. This table has 450,000 to 700,000 distinct CDR3 sequences, under 60% appearing once. When ophthalmopathy did not progress within 18 months, Graves' hyperthyroidism was considered stable. Among the patients, aged 18 to 65, hyperthyroidism was newly diagnosed and had lasted under 2 months. These data are taken from a study of T cells in Graves' hyperthyroidism and ophthalmopathy. This CDR3 spans 13 amino acids. Germline V gene lookup returns CDR1 LNHDA and CDR2 SQIVND (reference sequence). Study-wide findings and caveats: Separation of ophthalmopathy from stable hyperthyroidism was achieved by a 13 V-J model.

The genes are TRBV19 and TRBJ1-1; D is unclear. Sequencing was done on a sample of peripheral blood or thyroid tissue (not recorded which). This sequence was found in a woman under 30 with Graves' hyperthyroidism. CDR3 DNA: TGTGCCAGTACCCTTTTCACGAACACTGAAGCTCTCTTT. It specifies CASTLFTNTEALF. Using reference TRBV19 and TRBJ1-1 for the parts outside the CDR3, the full variable domain is DGGITQSPKYLFRKEGQNVTLSCEQNLNHDAMYWYRQDPGQGLRLIYYSQIVNDFQKGDIAEGYSVSREKKESFPLTVTSAQKNPTAFYLCASTLFTNTEALFGQGTRLTVV.